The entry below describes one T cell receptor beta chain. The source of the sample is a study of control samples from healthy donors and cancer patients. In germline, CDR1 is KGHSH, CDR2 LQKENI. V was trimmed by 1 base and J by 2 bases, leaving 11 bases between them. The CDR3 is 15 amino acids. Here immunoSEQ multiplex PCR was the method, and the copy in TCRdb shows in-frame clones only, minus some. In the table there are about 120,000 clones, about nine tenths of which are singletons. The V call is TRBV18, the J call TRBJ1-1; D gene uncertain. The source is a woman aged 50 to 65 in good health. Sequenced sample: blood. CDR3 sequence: CASSPRVQFNTEAFF. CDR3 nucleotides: TGTGCCAGCTCACCACGTGTCCAATTTAACACTGAAGCTTTCTTT.